This TCR beta chain is from a study of T cells in Graves' hyperthyroidism and ophthalmopathy. Findings and limits, study-wide: Stable hyperthyroidism was told apart from ophthalmopathy by a model built on 13 V-J features. Most thyroid clonotypes expanded above 0.001 were also detected in blood.

CDR1 is DFQATT, CDR2 SNEGSKA, per germline (reference sequence). V dropped 5 bases and J dropped 0 bases, with 11 bases sitting between them. This CDR3 is built from 13 residues. This clonotype was counted only a few times. Its specificity is not known. Amplified TCR beta CDR3 regions derived from RNA transcripts. When the TCR CDR3 underwent first-round RT-PCR, the HTBI primer set was used. TCRdb re-called the multiplex PCR reads with MiXCR, one entry per CDR3 protein. The sample contains 800,000 or so distinct CDR3 sequences, over 35% of which appear only once. The receptor was isolated from a man aged 18-30 years with Graves' hyperthyroidism. Specimen: blood. The V call is TRBV20-1, the J call TRBJ2-7; D is possibly TRBD2 (5 bases). The DNA for the CDR3 is TGCAGTGCTCCCGGGGTGGGCTCCTACGAGCAGTACTTC. Its translation: CSAPGVGSYEQYF.